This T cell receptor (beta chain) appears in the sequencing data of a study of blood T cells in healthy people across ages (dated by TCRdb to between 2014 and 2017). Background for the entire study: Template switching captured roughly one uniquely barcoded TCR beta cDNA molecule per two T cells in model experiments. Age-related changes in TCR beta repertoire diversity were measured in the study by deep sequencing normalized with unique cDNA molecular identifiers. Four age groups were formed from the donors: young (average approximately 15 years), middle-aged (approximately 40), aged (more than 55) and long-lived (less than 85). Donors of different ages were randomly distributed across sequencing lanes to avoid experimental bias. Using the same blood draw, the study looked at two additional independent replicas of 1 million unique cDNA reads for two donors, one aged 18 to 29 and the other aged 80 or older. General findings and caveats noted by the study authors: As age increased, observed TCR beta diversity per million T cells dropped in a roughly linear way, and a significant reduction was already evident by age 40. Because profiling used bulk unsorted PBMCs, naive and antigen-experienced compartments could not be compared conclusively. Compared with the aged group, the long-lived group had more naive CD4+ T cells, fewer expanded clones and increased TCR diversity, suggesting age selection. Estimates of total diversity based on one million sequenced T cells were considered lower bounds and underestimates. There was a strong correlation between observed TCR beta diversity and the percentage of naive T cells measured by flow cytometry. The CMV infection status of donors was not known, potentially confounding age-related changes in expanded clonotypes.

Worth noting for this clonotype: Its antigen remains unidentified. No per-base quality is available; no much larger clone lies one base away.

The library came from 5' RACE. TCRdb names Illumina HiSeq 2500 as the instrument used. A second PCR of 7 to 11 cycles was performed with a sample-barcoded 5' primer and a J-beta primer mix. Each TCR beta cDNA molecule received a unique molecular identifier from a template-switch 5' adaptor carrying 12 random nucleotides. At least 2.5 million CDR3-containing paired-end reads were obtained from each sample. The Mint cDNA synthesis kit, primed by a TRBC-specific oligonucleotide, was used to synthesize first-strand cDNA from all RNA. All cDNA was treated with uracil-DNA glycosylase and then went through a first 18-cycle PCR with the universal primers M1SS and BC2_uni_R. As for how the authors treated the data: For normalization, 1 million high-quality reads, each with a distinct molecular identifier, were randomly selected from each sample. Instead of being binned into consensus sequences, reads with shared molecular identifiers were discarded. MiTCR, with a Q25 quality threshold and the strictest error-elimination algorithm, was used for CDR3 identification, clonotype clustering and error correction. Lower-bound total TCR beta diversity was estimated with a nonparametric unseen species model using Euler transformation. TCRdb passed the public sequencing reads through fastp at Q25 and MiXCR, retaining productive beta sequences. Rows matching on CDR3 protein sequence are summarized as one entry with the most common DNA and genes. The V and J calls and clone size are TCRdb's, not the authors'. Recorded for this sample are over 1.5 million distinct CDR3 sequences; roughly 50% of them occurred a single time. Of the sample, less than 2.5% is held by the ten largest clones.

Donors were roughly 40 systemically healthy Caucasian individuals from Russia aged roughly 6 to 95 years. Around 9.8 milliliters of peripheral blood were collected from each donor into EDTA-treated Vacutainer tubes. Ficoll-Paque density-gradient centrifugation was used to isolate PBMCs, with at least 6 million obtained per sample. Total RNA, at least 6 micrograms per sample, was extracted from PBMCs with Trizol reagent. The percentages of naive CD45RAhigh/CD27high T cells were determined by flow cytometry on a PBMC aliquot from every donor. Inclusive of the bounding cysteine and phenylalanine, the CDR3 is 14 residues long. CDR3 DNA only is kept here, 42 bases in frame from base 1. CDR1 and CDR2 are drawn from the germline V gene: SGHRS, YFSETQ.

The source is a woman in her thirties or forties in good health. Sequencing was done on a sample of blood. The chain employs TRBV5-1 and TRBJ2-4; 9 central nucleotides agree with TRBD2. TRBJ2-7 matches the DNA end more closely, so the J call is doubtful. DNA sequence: TGCGCCAGCAGCCCGGGACTAGCTTACGACGAGCAGTACTTC. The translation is CASSPGLAYDEQYF.